The sequence of this TCR beta chain was determined in a study of blood T cell repertoires in COVID-19. Study summary: Sites in the United States, Italy and Spain provided acute and convalescent COVID-19 samples.

Original analysis: It was from reference gene primer amplification that nucleated cell counts were estimated. Profiling relied on immunoSEQ multiplex PCR, and the TCRdb table lists in-frame clones only, not all of them. Clone size and V and J calls were adopted from that table, with D and trimming inferred from the DNA. The sample consists of under 250,000 clones, approximately 85% of them appearing once. CDR1 and CDR2 from the germline V gene are SGHNT and YYREEE (reference sequence). Trimming took off 5 bases at V and 4 bases at J, with 6 bases between the two ends. This CDR3 contains 11 residues. Researchers sorted participants into cohorts using their self-reported clinical history.

The rearrangement links TRBV5-4 to TRBJ1-2; D unresolved. Sequenced sample: PBMCs or T cells enriched from blood (not recorded which). The TCR was taken from a woman aged 45-59 years with acute COVID-19. CDR3 nucleotide sequence: TGTGCCAGCAGTACGGGCTATGGCTACACCTTC. This gives the protein CASSTGYGYTF.